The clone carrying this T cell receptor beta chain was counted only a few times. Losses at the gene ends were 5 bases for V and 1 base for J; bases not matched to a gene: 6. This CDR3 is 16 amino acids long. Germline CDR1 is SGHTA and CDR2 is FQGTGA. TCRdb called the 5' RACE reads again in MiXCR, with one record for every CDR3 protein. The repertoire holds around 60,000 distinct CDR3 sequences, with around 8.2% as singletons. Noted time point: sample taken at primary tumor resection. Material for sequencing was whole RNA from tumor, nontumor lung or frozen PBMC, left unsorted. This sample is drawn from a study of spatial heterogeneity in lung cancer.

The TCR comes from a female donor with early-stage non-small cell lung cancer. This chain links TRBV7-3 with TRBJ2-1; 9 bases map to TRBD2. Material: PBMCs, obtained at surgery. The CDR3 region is CASSLGLAGSYNEQFF. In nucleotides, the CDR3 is TGTGCCAGCAGCCTCGGTCTAGCGGGGTCCTACAATGAGCAGTTCTTC.